Below are 20 T cell receptor beta chains sequenced from a single sample in a study of technical replicates of blood from several donors. TCRdb's copy holds only in-frame clones and misses some; the assay was immunoSEQ multiplex PCR. The data contain over 50,000 clones, approximately 97% of them singletons. Sequences were obtained from T cells isolated from PBMCs. These receptors all come from a human donor in good health.

The rearrangement joins TRBV2 to TRBJ1-5; no reliable D call. V was clipped by 3 bases and J by 1 base, with 4 bases between them. Germline V gives CDR1 SNHLY, CDR2 FYNNEI. CDR3 length equals 13 residues. The CDR3 is CASSDESNQPQHF. In nucleotides, the CDR3 is TGTGCCAGCAGTGATGAGAGCAATCAGCCCCAGCATTTT.

The rearrangement links TRBV7-3 to TRBJ2-2; the match to TRBD1 covers 11 bases. V was pared by 2 bases and J by 7 bases, with 12 bases of the junction left unmatched. Germline V gene lookup returns CDR1 SGHTA and CDR2 FQGTGA. The CDR3 length is 18 residues. The CDR3 loop is CASSLFPGQGEIGGELFF. CDR3 nucleotides: TGTGCCAGCAGCTTATTCCCGGGACAGGGGGAGATCGGCGGGGAGCTGTTTTTT.

The rearrangement links TRBV7-6 to TRBJ2-3; 12 bases align to TRBD2. V was pared by 4 bases and J by 2 bases, with 16 bases of the junction left unmatched. The CDR3 runs 20 residues. Germline V gene sequence: CDR1 SGHVS, CDR2 FNYEAQ. The CDR3 region has the DNA TGTGCCAGCAGCTCCCGAGGGGGACTAGCGGGTGGACCCCACACAGATACGCAGTATTTT. Its translation is CASSSRGGLAGGPHTDTQYF.

The chain employs TRBV5-6 and TRBJ1-2; TRBD1 aligns across 7 bases. With 1 base clipped from V and 0 bases from J, the junction kept 3 bases outside the gene matches. Germline V gives CDR1 SGHDT, CDR2 YYEEEE. This CDR3 region has 15 residues. The CDR3, as DNA: TGTGCCAGCAGCTTGCCAGGGGGAGCTAACTATGGCTACACCTTC. Translation: CASSLPGGANYGYTF.

This chain links TRBV5-1 with TRBJ1-5; possibly TRBD1 for D (5 bases). Germline assignment: CDR1 SGHRS and CDR2 YFSETQ. The CDR3 is 15 residues long. The ends were cut back, 4 bases at V and 4 bases at J, with 15 bases in the middle. The CDR3 nucleotides read TGCGCCAGCAGCCTGACAGTCGGCCTAAATCAGCCCCAGCATTTT. Amino acid sequence: CASSLTVGLNQPQHF.

This clone was picked up one time. The chain is built from TRBV10-1 and TRBJ2-2, with a tentative D call TRBD2 (6 bases). CDR1 is WNHNN, CDR2 SYGVQD, per germline (reference sequence). Trimming removed 3 bases at V and 7 bases at J, with 9 bases between. The CDR3 has 13 amino acids. CDR3 bases: TGCGCCAGCAGTGAAAGGAGGGGCGGGGAGCTGTTTTTT. Translated, it gives CASSERRGGELFF.

J is TRBJ2-7 and V is TRBV4-2; 8 nucleotides agree with TRBD1. Looked up from germline, CDR1 is LGHNA and CDR2 is YNFKEQ. Losses at the gene ends were 1 base for V and 5 bases for J; bases not matched to a gene: 7. This CDR3 comprises 15 residues. Here the CDR3 DNA reads TGTGCCAGCAGCCAAGCCCAGGGGGCGTTGAACGAGCAGTACTTC. Translated, it gives CASSQAQGALNEQYF.

The rearrangement joins TRBV4-1 to TRBJ1-1, with TRBD1 matching over 10 bases. This CDR3 contains 14 residues. V shed 8 bases and J 1 base; nucleotides not matched to a gene: 4. CDR1 is MGHRA, CDR2 YSYEKL, per germline. For the CDR3, the DNA is TGCGCCAGCGGGACAGGGGAGCCGAACACTGAAGCTTTCTTT. This gives the protein CASGTGEPNTEAFF.

The rearrangement links TRBV5-1 to TRBJ2-1; no reliable D call. Trimming shortened V by 0 bases and J by 6 bases, and 7 bases separated the two germline ends. Germline CDR1 is SGHRS and CDR2 is YFSETQ. The CDR3 is made up of 13 amino acids. The CDR3, as DNA: TGCGCCAGCAGCTTGGCGGGTTCCAATGAGCAGTTCTTC. Translated: CASSLAGSNEQFF.

The chain recombines TRBV11-2 with TRBJ1-1; D ambiguous. Germline V gives CDR1 SGHAT, CDR2 FQNNGV. There are 16 residues in the CDR3. The V end was cut by 1 base, the J end by 0 bases, with 12 bases between. CDR3: CASSLVLVQLNTEAFF. CDR3 in DNA: TGTGCCAGCAGCTTAGTTTTAGTACAGCTGAACACTGAAGCTTTCTTT.

The V call is TRBV7-9, the J call TRBJ2-7; the match to TRBD2 covers 10 bases. The CDR3 consists of 14 residues. V shed 6 bases and J 1 base; nucleotides not matched to a gene: 3. The germline gives CDR1 SEHNR, CDR2 FQNEAQ (reference sequence). The CDR3 coding sequence is TGTGCCAGCAGTCTAGCGGGAGAATCCTACGAGCAGTACTTC. It is translated as CASSLAGESYEQYF.

The J gene is TRBJ2-7, the V gene TRBV15; 9 positions agree with TRBD1. Germline CDR1 is LNHNV and CDR2 is YYDKDF (reference sequence). The CDR3 spans 12 residues. J was trimmed by 5 bases and V by 8 bases; bases with no gene match: 4. The CDR3 DNA sequence: TGTGCCACCGGGGACAGGGAGGACGAGCAGTACTTC. Encoded protein: CATGDREDEQYF.

The chain joins TRBV6-1 to TRBJ1-1, with no clear D. Trimming removed 4 bases from V and 1 base from J, with 13 bases in between. CDR3 size: 15 residues. CDR1 is MNHNS, CDR2 SASEGT, per germline. The CDR3 DNA reads as TGTGCCAGCAGTGGACTCCTAGTGGGGAACACTGAAGCTTTCTTT. This sequence encodes CASSGLLVGNTEAFF.

This clone was detected only once. The J gene is TRBJ1-2, the V gene TRBV6-5, with D uncertain. Germline assignment: CDR1 MNHEY and CDR2 SVGAGI. The CDR3 sequence is 13 residues long. V was trimmed by 2 bases and J by 2 bases, leaving 6 bases between them. The CDR3 DNA follows: TGTGCCAGCAGTTACGAGGGCAACTATGGCTACACCTTC. Encoded protein: CASSYEGNYGYTF.

V is TRBV4-1 and J is TRBJ1-1; TRBD1 might be the D (6 bases). V dropped 1 base and J dropped 5 bases, with 14 bases sitting between them. The CDR3 loop spans 15 amino acids. Germline V CDR1 and CDR2: MGHRA, YSYEKL. The CDR3 loop reads CASSQGEGGGTEAFF. For the CDR3, the DNA is TGCGCCAGCAGCCAAGGAGAAGGGGGAGGGACTGAAGCTTTCTTT.

The chain employs TRBV19 and TRBJ2-7; TRBD1 is a possible D gene (6 bases). This CDR3 region has 13 residues. The V end lost 4 bases, the J end lost 3 bases, and 10 bases lay between the germline ends. Germline V gene lookup returns CDR1 LNHDA and CDR2 SQIVND (reference sequence). For the CDR3, the DNA is TGTGCCAGTAGTAGTGGACAGAGCTACGAGCAGTACTTC. It codes for CASSSGQSYEQYF.

The chain couples TRBV28 to TRBJ1-4; maybe TRBD1 (6 bases). Germline V lookup: CDR1 MDHEN, CDR2 SYDVKM. This CDR3 has 14 residues. Between the trimmed V and J ends, which lost 3 bases and 10 bases, there was a span of 15 bases. CDR3 coding DNA: TGTGCCAGCAGTTTTGGGGGGGCGAGTGGAAAACTGTTTTTT. Protein product: CASSFGGASGKLFF.

This sequence joins TRBV15 and TRBJ2-3, with 13 bases fitting TRBD2. The trim removed 1 base at V and 6 bases at J, leaving 10 bases unmatched. CDR3 length: 18 amino acids. Per germline, CDR1 LNHNV and CDR2 YYDKDF (reference sequence). The CDR3 spells CATSRGLTSGRPSDTQYF. For the CDR3, the DNA is TGTGCCACCAGCAGAGGGTTGACTAGCGGGAGGCCTAGTGATACGCAGTATTTT.

The chain recombines TRBV7-2 with TRBJ1-1; 8 nucleotides line up with TRBD1. Trimming took 2 bases from V and 5 from J; bases not matched to a gene: 1. Germline CDR1 reads SGHTA; CDR2 reads FQGNSA. The CDR3 loop spans 13 amino acids. CDR3 residues: CASSLRTGTEAFF. The CDR3 DNA reads as TGTGCCAGCAGCTTACGGACAGGGACTGAAGCTTTCTTT. The full variable domain, in which reference TRBV7-2 and TRBJ1-1 provide the parts outside the CDR3, is GAGVSQSPSNKVTEKGKDVELRCDPISGHTALYWYRQSLGQGLEFLIYFQGNSAPDKSGLPSDRFSAERTGGSVSTLTIQRTQQEDSAVYLCASSLRTGTEAFFGQGTRLTVV.

J is TRBJ2-5 and V is TRBV5-1; 13 bases map to TRBD2. The length of the CDR3 is 18 residues. Germline values: CDR1 SGHRS, CDR2 YFSETQ. Trimming took 0 bases from V and 5 from J; bases not matched to a gene: 10. The CDR3 protein is CASSLGLAGGRLSETQYF. Written as DNA, the CDR3 is TGCGCCAGCAGCTTGGGACTAGCGGGGGGCCGGCTGAGCGAGACCCAGTACTTC.